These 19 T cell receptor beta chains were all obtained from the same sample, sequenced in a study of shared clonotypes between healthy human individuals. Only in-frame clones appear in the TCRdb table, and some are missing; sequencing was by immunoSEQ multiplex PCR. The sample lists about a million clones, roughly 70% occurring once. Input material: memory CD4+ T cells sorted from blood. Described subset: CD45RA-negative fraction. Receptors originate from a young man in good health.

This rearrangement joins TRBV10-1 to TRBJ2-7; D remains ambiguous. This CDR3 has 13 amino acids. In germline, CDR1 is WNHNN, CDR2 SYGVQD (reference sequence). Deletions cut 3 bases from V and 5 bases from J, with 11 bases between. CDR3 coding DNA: TGCGCCAGCAGTGATTCGAGGTGGGACGAGCAGTACTTC. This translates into CASSDSRWDEQYF.

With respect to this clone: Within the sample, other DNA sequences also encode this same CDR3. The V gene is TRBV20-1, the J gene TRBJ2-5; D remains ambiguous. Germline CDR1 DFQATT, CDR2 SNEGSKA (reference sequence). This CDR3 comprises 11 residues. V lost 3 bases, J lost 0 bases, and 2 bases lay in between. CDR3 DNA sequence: TGCAGTGCTAGGAACCAAGAGACCCAGTACTTC. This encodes CSARNQETQYF.

Here the CDR3 DNA reads TGTGCCAGCAGCAGACTCGTTGTGGGGACTGAAGCTTTCTTT. Its protein product is CASSRLVVGTEAFF. This chain uses TRBV7-2 with TRBJ1-1; D gene uncertain. The V end was cut by 5 bases, the J end by 5 bases, with 15 bases between. Germline CDR1 is SGHTA and CDR2 is FQGNSA. The CDR3 sequence is 14 residues long. Supplemented by reference TRBV7-2 and TRBJ1-1, the full variable domain reads GAGVSQSPSNKVTEKGKDVELRCDPISGHTALYWYRQSLGQGLEFLIYFQGNSAPDKSGLPSDRFSAERTGGSVSTLTIQRTQQEDSAVYLCASSRLVVGTEAFFGQGTRLTVV.

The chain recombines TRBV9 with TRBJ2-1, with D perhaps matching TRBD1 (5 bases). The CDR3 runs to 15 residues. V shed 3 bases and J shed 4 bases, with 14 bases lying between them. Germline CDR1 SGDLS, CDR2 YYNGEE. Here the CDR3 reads CASSAQGLQYNEQFF. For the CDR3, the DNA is TGTGCCAGCAGCGCCCAGGGTCTACAATACAATGAGCAGTTCTTC. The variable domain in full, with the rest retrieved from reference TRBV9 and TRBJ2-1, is DSGVTQTPKHLITATGQRVTLRCSPRSGDLSVYWYQQSLDQGLQFLIQYYNGEERAKGNILERFSAQQFPDLHSELNLSSLELGDSALYFCASSAQGLQYNEQFFGPGTRLTVL.

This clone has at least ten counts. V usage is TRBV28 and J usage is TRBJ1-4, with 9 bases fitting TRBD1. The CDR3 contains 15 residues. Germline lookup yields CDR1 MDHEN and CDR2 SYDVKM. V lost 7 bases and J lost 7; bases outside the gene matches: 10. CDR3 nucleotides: TGTGCCAGCAACCCCGGGGGACAGGGAAGTGAAAAACTGTTTTTT. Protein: CASNPGGQGSEKLFF.

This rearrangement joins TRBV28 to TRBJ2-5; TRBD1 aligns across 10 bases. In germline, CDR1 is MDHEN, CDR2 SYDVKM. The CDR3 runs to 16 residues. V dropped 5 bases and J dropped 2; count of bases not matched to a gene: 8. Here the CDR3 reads CASSLTGTGVQETQYF. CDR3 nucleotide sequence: TGTGCCAGCAGTCTTACCGGGACAGGGGTTCAAGAGACCCAGTACTTC.

This chain's CDR3 is CASKINGRYNEQFF. CDR3 sequence (DNA): TGTGCCAGCAAAATCAACGGTAGATACAATGAGCAGTTCTTC. The chain has TRBV2 and TRBJ2-1; the D is unclear. Germline CDR1 is SNHLY and CDR2 is FYNNEI. The CDR3 covers 14 residues. The V and J ends lost 7 bases and 4 bases respectively, with 14 bases between them.

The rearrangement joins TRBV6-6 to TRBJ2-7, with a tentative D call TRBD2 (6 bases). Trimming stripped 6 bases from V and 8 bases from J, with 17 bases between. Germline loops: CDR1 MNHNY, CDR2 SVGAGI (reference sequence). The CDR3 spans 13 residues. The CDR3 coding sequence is TGTGCCAGCAGCTCTGGGACTGCTATGAAGCAGTACTTC. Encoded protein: CASSSGTAMKQYF.

This CDR3 is CASSFPGSYGYTF. The CDR3 DNA follows: TGTGCCAGCAGCTTCCCGGGGAGCTATGGCTACACCTTC. The chain recombines TRBV7-9 with TRBJ1-2; D remains ambiguous. Germline assignment: CDR1 SEHNR and CDR2 FQNEAQ (reference sequence). The V and J ends lost 3 bases and 4 bases respectively, with 9 bases between them. The CDR3 totals 13 residues. Full variable domain (rest looked up from reference TRBV7-9 and TRBJ1-2): DTGVSQNPRHKITKRGQNVTFRCDPISEHNRLYWYRQTLGQGPEFLTYFQNEAQLEKSRLLSDRFSAERPKGSFSTLEIQRTEQGDSAMYLCASSFPGSYGYTFGSGTRLTVV.

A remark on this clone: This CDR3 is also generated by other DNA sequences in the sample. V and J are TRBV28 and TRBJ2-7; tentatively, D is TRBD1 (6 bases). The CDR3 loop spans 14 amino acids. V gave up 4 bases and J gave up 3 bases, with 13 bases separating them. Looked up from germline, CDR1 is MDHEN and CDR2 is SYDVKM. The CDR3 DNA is TGTGCCAGCAGTTCCGGGACACGGAGCTACGAGCAGTACTTC. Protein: CASSSGTRSYEQYF.

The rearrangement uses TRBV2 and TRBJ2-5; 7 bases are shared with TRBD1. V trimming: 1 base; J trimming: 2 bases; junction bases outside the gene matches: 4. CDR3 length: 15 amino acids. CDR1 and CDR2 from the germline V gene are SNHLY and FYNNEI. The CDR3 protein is CASSEVSGGQETQYF. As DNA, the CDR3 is TGTGCCAGCAGTGAAGTCTCAGGGGGACAAGAGACCCAGTACTTC. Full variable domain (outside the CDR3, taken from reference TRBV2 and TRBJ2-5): EPEVTQTPSHQVTQMGQEVILRCVPISNHLYFYWYRQILGQKVEFLVSFYNNEISEKSEIFDDQFSVERPDGSNFTLKIRSTKLEDSAMYFCASSEVSGGQETQYFGPGTRLLVL.

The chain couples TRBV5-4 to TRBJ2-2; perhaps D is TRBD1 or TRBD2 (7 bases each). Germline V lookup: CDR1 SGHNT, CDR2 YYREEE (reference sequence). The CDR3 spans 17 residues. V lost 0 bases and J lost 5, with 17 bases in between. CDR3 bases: TGTGCCAGCAGCTTGGCCCCCGGCAGGGGGGGTACCGGGGAGCTGTTTTTT. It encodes CASSLAPGRGGTGELFF.

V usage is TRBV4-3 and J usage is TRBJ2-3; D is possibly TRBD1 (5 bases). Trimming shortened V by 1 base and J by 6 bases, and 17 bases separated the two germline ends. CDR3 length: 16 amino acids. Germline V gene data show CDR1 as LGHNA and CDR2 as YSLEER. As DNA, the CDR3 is TGCGCCAGCAGCCAAGTAGTCGCAGGGCTGGTGGATACGCAGTATTTT. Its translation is CASSQVVAGLVDTQYF.

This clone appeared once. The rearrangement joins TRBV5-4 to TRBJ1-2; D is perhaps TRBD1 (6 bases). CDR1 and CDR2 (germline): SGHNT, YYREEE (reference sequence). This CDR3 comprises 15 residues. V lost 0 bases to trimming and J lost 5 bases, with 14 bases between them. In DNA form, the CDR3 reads TGTGCCAGCAGCTTGGGGGGGGCACCACTGTATGGCTACACCTTC. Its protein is CASSLGGAPLYGYTF. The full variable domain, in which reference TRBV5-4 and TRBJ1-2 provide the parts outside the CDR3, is ETGVTQSPTHLIKTRGQQVTLRCSSQSGHNTVSWYQQALGQGPQFIFQYYREEENGRGNFPPRFSGLQFPNYSSELNVNALELDDSALYLCASSLGGAPLYGYTFGSGTRLTVV.

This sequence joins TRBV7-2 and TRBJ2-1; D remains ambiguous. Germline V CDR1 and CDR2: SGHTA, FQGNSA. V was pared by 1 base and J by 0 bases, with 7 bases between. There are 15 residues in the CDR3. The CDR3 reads CASSLVYGSYNEQFF. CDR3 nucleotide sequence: TGTGCCAGCAGCTTAGTCTACGGCTCCTACAATGAGCAGTTCTTC.

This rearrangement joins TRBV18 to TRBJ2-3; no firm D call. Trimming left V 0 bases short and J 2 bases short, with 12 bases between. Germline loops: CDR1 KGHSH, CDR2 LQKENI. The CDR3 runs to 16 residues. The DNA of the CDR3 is TGTGCCAGCTCACCACCGTCTCTTCCACTCACAGATACGCAGTATTTT. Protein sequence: CASSPPSLPLTDTQYF.

The CDR3 DNA reads as TGTGCCAGCAGCGCCCGGGATTACGACTCTGGAAACACCATATATTTT. It translates to CASSARDYDSGNTIYF. V gene TRBV9 combines with J gene TRBJ1-3; D is uncertain. Germline V gives CDR1 SGDLS, CDR2 YYNGEE. Deletions cut 3 bases from V and 0 bases from J, with 13 bases between. CDR3 length equals 16 residues.

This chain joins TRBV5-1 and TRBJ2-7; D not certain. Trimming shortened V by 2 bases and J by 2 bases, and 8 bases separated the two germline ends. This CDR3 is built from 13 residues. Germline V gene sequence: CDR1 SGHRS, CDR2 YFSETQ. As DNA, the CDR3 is TGCGCCAGCAGCTTCGCCTCTGCCTACGAGCAGTACTTC. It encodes CASSFASAYEQYF.

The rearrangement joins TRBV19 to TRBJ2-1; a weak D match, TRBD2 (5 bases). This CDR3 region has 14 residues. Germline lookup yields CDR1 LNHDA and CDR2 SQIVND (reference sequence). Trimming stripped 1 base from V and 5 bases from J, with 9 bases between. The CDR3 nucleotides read TGTGCCAGTAGTATAGTCGGACTCCACAATGAGCAGTTCTTC. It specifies CASSIVGLHNEQFF.